These 13 T cell receptor beta chains were all obtained from the same sample, sequenced in a study of cytomegalovirus exposure and HLA in healthy donors. Primers: 60 Vbeta forward and 13 Jbeta reverse. This table comes from immunoSEQ multiplex PCR, and its TCRdb copy is limited to in-frame clones, with some not included. The sample data list about 170,000 clones. Sequencing was carried out using PBMCs. The receptors stem from a woman aged 18-35 years in good health and CMV-seropositive.

The chain couples TRBV6-5 to TRBJ2-7; 7 bases map to TRBD1. CDR3 length equals 13 residues. The germline CDR1 and CDR2 sequences are MNHEY and SVGAGI. V lost 8 bases, J lost 0 bases, and 4 bases stayed unmatched. CDR3 DNA sequence: TGTGCCAGCTCCACAGGGGCCTCCTACGAGCAGTACTTC. The encoded protein is CASSTGASYEQYF.

The chain recombines TRBV7-9 with TRBJ2-5; TRBD2 is a possible D gene (6 bases). The CDR3 spans 15 residues. CDR1 and CDR2 from the germline V gene are SEHNR and FQNEAQ (reference sequence). Between the trimmed V and J ends, which lost 6 bases and 1 base, there was a span of 15 bases. In nucleotides, the CDR3 is TGTGCCAGCAGGCCTACCGGGGGTACCCAAGAGACCCAGTACTTC. Protein sequence: CASRPTGGTQETQYF.

CDR3 coding DNA: TGCGCCAGCAGCTTGGGGTCGGGATGCACAGATACGCAGTATTTT. This encodes CASSLGSGCTDTQYF. The gene calls are TRBV5-1 and TRBJ2-3; D is perhaps TRBD2 (5 bases). Germline values: CDR1 SGHRS, CDR2 YFSETQ. The CDR3 loop spans 15 amino acids. Trimming removed 0 bases at V and 1 base at J, with 9 bases between.

J is TRBJ2-1 and V is TRBV6-5; 11 bases align to TRBD1. Germline CDR1 and CDR2: MNHEY and SVGAGI. The CDR3 sequence is 14 residues long. J gave up 7 bases and V 6 bases, and 5 bases lay outside the gene matches. The CDR3 DNA is TGTGCCAGCAGGGGGACAGGGGGGGGAAATGAGCAGTTCTTC. Protein product: CASRGTGGGNEQFF.

J is TRBJ2-7 and V is TRBV7-9; TRBD1 might be the D (5 bases). The CDR3 extends over 14 amino acids. The V end lost 4 bases, the J end lost 1 base, and 11 bases lay between the germline ends. Germline CDR1 reads SEHNR; CDR2 reads FQNEAQ (reference sequence). DNA of the CDR3: TGTGCCAGCAGCTCCATAGACAGATCCTACGAGCAGTACTTC. Amino acids: CASSSIDRSYEQYF. Looking up the rest from reference TRBV7-9 and TRBJ2-7 gives the full variable domain: DTGVSQNPRHKITKRGQNVTFRCDPISEHNRLYWYRQTLGQGPEFLTYFQNEAQLEKSRLLSDRFSAERPKGSFSTLEIQRTEQGDSAMYLCASSSIDRSYEQYFGPGTRLTVT.

About this clone itself: One end of the junction varies from germline; a read error may be responsible. The chain recombines TRBV5-1 with TRBJ2-5, with 11 bases matching TRBD2. Germline lookup yields CDR1 SGHRS and CDR2 YFSETQ. This CDR3 has 16 residues. Here the CDR3 DNA reads TGCGCCAGCAGTTTGGGACTAGCGGATATCCAAGAGACCCAGTACTTC. This translates into CASSLGLADIQETQYF.

The V call is TRBV29-1, the J call TRBJ1-2; 7 bases line up with TRBD1. Trimming removed 4 bases from V and 4 bases from J; junction bases left unmatched: 3. In germline, CDR1 is SQVTM, CDR2 ANQGSEA. The CDR3 runs to 12 residues. This CDR3 is CSVGGGVYGYTF. CDR3 DNA: TGCAGCGTTGGAGGGGGCGTCTATGGCTACACCTTC. Supplemented by reference TRBV29-1 and TRBJ1-2, the full variable domain reads SAVISQKPSRDICQRGTSLTIQCQVDSQVTMMFWYRQQPGQSLTLIATANQGSEATYESGFVIDKFPISRPNLTFSTLTVSNMSPEDSSIYLCSVGGGVYGYTFGSGTRLTVV.

This chain joins TRBV18 and TRBJ1-2; D remains unclear. Germline V lookup: CDR1 KGHSH, CDR2 LQKENI. Trimming took 3 bases from V and 8 from J, leaving 10 bases between them. The CDR3 runs to 12 residues. The CDR3 loop reads CASSPRDRGYTF. CDR3 nucleotides: TGTGCCAGCTCACCGAGGGATCGCGGCTACACCTTC.

The chain carries TRBV4-3 and TRBJ1-2; no clear D gene. Germline V gene lookup returns CDR1 LGHNA and CDR2 YSLEER. The CDR3 has 15 residues. Trimming shortened V by 0 bases and J by 4 bases, and 12 bases separated the two germline ends. The CDR3 DNA follows: TGCGCCAGCAGCCAAGATTTAGGGAGCGTCTATGGCTACACCTTC. Translation gives CASSQDLGSVYGYTF.

This chain uses TRBV5-7 with TRBJ1-2; TRBD1 matches 10 bases. TRBV5-7 is an ORF, and what it does is uncertain. The junction had 10 bases not matched to a gene; V was cut back by 6 bases and J by 8 bases. There are 14 residues in the CDR3. CDR3 sequence (DNA): TGTGCCAGCACCAACCCCGGGACAGGGGACGGCTACACCTTC. The encoded protein is CASTNPGTGDGYTF.

The chain couples TRBV11-3 to TRBJ2-2; D might be TRBD2 (6 bases). CDR1 and CDR2 (germline): SGHNT, YENEEA. V lost 1 base and J lost 6, with 15 bases in between. There are 16 residues in the CDR3. CDR3 DNA sequence: TGTGCCAGCAGCTTAGTGGGTACTAGCAGTGCCGGGGAGCTGTTTTTT. Protein sequence: CASSLVGTSSAGELFF.

The CDR3 spells CASGLASTGETGELFF. CDR3 DNA: TGTGCTAGTGGTTTGGCAAGTACAGGGGAAACCGGGGAGCTGTTTTTT. This rearrangement joins TRBV12-5 to TRBJ2-2, with 7 bases aligning to TRBD1. Germline V gene lookup returns CDR1 LGHNT and CDR2 FRNRAP. There are 16 residues in the CDR3. Trimming removed 1 base from V and 5 bases from J; junction bases left unmatched: 7.

The J gene is TRBJ1-2, the V gene TRBV5-1, with a possible D match to TRBD1 (5 bases). The CDR3 loop spans 14 amino acids. V lost 6 bases and J 6 bases, leaving 18 bases between the germline ends. Germline V CDR1 and CDR2: SGHRS, YFSETQ. The DNA for the CDR3 is TGCGCCAGCACCGATTCTACAGGTTACAATGGCTACACCTTC. Its protein is CASTDSTGYNGYTF.